Here is one T cell receptor beta chain with its context. No antigen is known for it. This entry comes from a study of human T cells and chemical hapten exposure. Study-level points and caveats: Expanded TCRs made up significantly more big CDR3 similarity clusters than controls did.

TCRdb ran MiXCR on the RACE reads and lists one entry per CDR3 protein. The sample holds 75,000 to 100,000 distinct CDR3 sequences, approximately 12% seen once. Between the trimmed V and J ends, which lost 7 bases and 3 bases, there was a span of 10 bases. CDR3 length: 13 residues. Germline assignment: CDR1 SNHLY and CDR2 FYNNEI. Time point given: patch test 1, 2 weeks after DPC sensitization. The treatment here: therapeutic diphenylcyclopropenone sensitization with weekly scalp DPC. Staff drew blood before applying each patch test. The sequence was collected from a woman aged 60-70 years with alopecia areata. Some clones in this sample may be carry-over from other donors' samples. V usage is TRBV2 and J usage is TRBJ2-4, with D possibly TRBD1 on 6 matching bases. The sample was whole blood, taken in connection with sensitization to the hapten diphenylcyclopropenone (DPC). DNA for the CDR3: TGTGCCAGCACCGACAGGAACAAAAACATTCAGTACTTC. Residues: CASTDRNKNIQYF.